What follows are 15 T cell receptor beta chains derived from one specimen sequenced in a study of shared clonotypes between healthy human individuals. TCRdb's table, derived via immunoSEQ multiplex PCR, lists solely in-frame clones and lacks some. The table has some 530,000 clones, 81% seen once. The sequenced sample consisted of PBMCs. The receptors shown here come from a woman in her thirties or forties in good health. Some clones in this sample may be carry-over from other donors' samples.

This clone was observed a few times. The chain links TRBV4-2 to TRBJ2-3; 7 bases line up with TRBD2. The CDR3 is 16 amino acids. After removal of 1 base from V and 1 base from J, the junction contained 5 bases not matched to a gene. Per germline, CDR1 LGHNA and CDR2 YNFKEQ. CDR3 region: CASSQGASGGTDTQYF. DNA of the CDR3: TGTGCCAGCAGCCAAGGCGCTAGCGGCGGCACAGATACGCAGTATTTT.

This clone was seen just once. A far bigger clonotype differs at one base, so this is likely a read error. The chain has TRBV5-1 and TRBJ2-7, with TRBD2 as a possible D gene (6 bases). The CDR3 extends over 14 amino acids. V was trimmed by 1 base and J by 6 bases, leaving 14 bases between them. In germline, CDR1 is SGHRS, CDR2 YFSETQ. Here the CDR3 reads CASSLSGEAGEQYF. DNA of the CDR3: TGCGCCAGCAGCTTGTCCGGGGAGGCGGGCGAGCAGTACTTC.

Remarks on this clone: A far more abundant clone sits one base away, making this likely a read error. This sample includes further DNA sequences coding for the same CDR3. V usage is TRBV30 and J usage is TRBJ1-4; D is perhaps TRBD1 (5 bases). CDR3 length: 14 amino acids. In germline, CDR1 is GTSNPN, CDR2 SVGIG (reference sequence). The CDR3 DNA sequence: TGTGCCTGGAATCCAGGGTTGGGTAATGAAAAACTGTTTTTC. It translates to CAWNPGLGNEKLFF.

This chain links TRBV2 with TRBJ1-4, with 7 bases lining up with TRBD1. CDR1 is SNHLY and CDR2 is FYNNEI in the germline V gene. The J segment lost 7 bases and the V segment lost 1 base, leaving 6 bases of the junction unmatched. This CDR3 spans 15 amino acids. CDR3 DNA sequence: TGTGCCAGCAGTGAAGGACAGGGAAGTGGTGAAAAACTGTTTTTT. Translation: CASSEGQGSGEKLFF.

The genes are TRBV25-1 and TRBJ1-3; 7 nucleotides align to TRBD1. With V trimmed by 3 bases and J by 16 bases, 9 bases remained unmatched. Germline V gene sequence: CDR1 MGHDK, CDR2 SYGVNS. The CDR3 sequence is 12 residues long. CDR3 DNA sequence: TGTGCCAGCAGTGATTCCCCGGGACAGAGGTATTTT. It encodes CASSDSPGQRYF.

This clone was counted between two and nine times. Distinct nucleotide sequences in the sample also encode this CDR3. This chain links TRBV19 with TRBJ2-1, with 9 bases lining up with TRBD1. There are 14 residues in the CDR3. Germline V CDR1 and CDR2: LNHDA, SQIVND (reference sequence). Unmatched junction bases numbered 7, after V lost 6 bases and J lost 7 bases. CDR3 bases: TGTGCCAGTAGGGGACAGGGCCCACAGAATGAGCAGTTCTTC. It specifies CASRGQGPQNEQFF.

The V and J genes are TRBV30 and TRBJ2-7, with 7 bases that match TRBD2. Trimming took 0 bases from V and 3 from J; bases not matched to a gene: 5. The CDR3 extends over 14 amino acids. Germline V gene lookup returns CDR1 GTSNPN and CDR2 SVGIG (reference sequence). The CDR3 nucleotides are TGTGCCTGGAGTGTACGAAGCGGGAACTACGAGCAGTACTTC. This gives the protein CAWSVRSGNYEQYF.

This clone was counted a few times. The gene calls are TRBV6-6 and TRBJ1-4, with no clear D. The V gene's germline CDR1 is MNHNY and CDR2 SVGAGI (reference sequence). There are 16 residues in the CDR3. The V and J ends lost 0 bases and 8 bases respectively, with 16 bases between them. CDR3 region: CASSYSSEGGGEKLFF. The CDR3 nucleotides are TGTGCCAGCAGTTACTCGAGTGAAGGAGGAGGGGAAAAACTGTTTTTT.

This chain links TRBV6-1 with TRBJ2-1; possibly TRBD1 or TRBD2 for D (5 bases each). V was shortened by 1 base and J by 2 bases, with 9 bases between the two germline ends. Per the germline V gene, CDR1 is MNHNS and CDR2 is SASEGT. This CDR3 region has 15 residues. The CDR3 DNA reads TGTGCCAGCAGTGAAGGTTTGGGGGCCTACAATGAGCAGTTCTTC. It specifies CASSEGLGAYNEQFF.

V gene TRBV5-1 combines with J gene TRBJ2-1; 8 positions match TRBD1. CDR3 size: 14 residues. In germline, CDR1 is SGHRS, CDR2 YFSETQ. V trimming: 6 bases; J trimming: 5 bases; junction bases outside the gene matches: 7. In nucleotides, the CDR3 is TGCGCCAGCACCCGACAGGGGAGCGACAATGAGCAGTTCTTC. Protein sequence: CASTRQGSDNEQFF.

Only a few counts were recorded for this clone. The chain carries TRBV4-1 and TRBJ1-1; D call uncertain. The CDR3 length is 17 residues. From germline, CDR1 is MGHRA and CDR2 YSYEKL. The germline V and J ends were trimmed by 2 bases and 11 bases, with 27 bases remaining between them. Here the CDR3 DNA reads TGCGCCAGCAGCCAAATGTCCCGGATGCTGCCGGACTCGAGGGCTTTCTTT. Translating it yields CASSQMSRMLPDSRAFF.

The CDR3 bases are TGTGCCATCAGCCATTCCGGGACACCGAGCTACGAGCAGTACTTC. This translates into CAISHSGTPSYEQYF. The rearrangement joins TRBV10-3 to TRBJ2-7; possible D gene TRBD1, 6 bases. The CDR3 is 15 residues long. Germline values: CDR1 ENHRY, CDR2 SYGVKD. The germline V and J ends were trimmed by 6 bases and 3 bases, with 18 bases remaining between them.

As for this clone: This likely came from a read error, as a far larger clone is one base away. V and J are TRBV7-2 and TRBJ2-2; tentatively, D is TRBD2 (5 bases). Trimming shortened V by 5 bases and J by 6 bases, and 16 bases separated the two germline ends. CDR3 length equals 15 residues. Germline values: CDR1 SGHTA, CDR2 FQGNSA. In DNA form, the CDR3 reads TGTGCCAGCAGCAAAGAGGTGGACTCGCCCGGGGAGCTGTTTTTT. Translated: CASSKEVDSPGELFF.

The V and J genes are TRBV29-1 and TRBJ1-1, with D unclear. The V end was cut by 3 bases, the J end by 1 base, with 21 bases between. In germline, CDR1 is SQVTM, CDR2 ANQGSEA. The CDR3 is 17 residues long. CDR3 nucleotides: TGCAGCGTTGACGGGTTCAGAGCAGGAAAAAAGAACACTGAAGCTTTCTTT. Translation gives CSVDGFRAGKKNTEAFF.

The rearrangement joins TRBV5-1 to TRBJ2-7; D ambiguous. Trimming pared 4 bases from V and 0 bases from J, leaving 17 bases between. The CDR3 loop spans 16 amino acids. The germline V gene encodes CDR1 SGHRS and CDR2 YFSETQ. CDR3: CASSRTGPWSSYEQYF. The CDR3 coding sequence is TGCGCCAGCAGCCGTACTGGACCCTGGTCCTCCTACGAGCAGTACTTC.